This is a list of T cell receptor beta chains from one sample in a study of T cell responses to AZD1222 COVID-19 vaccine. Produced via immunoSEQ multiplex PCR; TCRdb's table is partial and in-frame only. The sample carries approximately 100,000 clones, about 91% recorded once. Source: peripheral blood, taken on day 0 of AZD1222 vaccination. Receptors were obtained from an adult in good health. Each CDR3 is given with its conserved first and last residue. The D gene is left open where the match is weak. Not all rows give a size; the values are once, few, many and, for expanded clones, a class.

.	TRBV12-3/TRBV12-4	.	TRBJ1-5	TGTGCCAGCCGGGGGCAGGTAGAACAGCCCCAGCATTTT	CASRGQVEQPQHF
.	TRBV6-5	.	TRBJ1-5	TGTGCCAGCAGTTACTCCCAGGGGCCCCAGCATTTT	CASSYSQGPQHF
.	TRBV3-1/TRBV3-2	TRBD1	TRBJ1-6	TGTGCCAGCAGCCAAGACGCAGGGGGGAATTCACCCCTCCACTTT	CASSQDAGGNSPLHF
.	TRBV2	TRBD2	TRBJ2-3	TGTGCCAGCACAGGCCGCGGGGGTACCACAGATACGCAGTATTTT	CASTGRGGTTDTQYF
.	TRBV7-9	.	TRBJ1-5	TGTGCCAGCAGCTCAGCGGGAGAATATCAGCCCCAGCATTTT	CASSSAGEYQPQHF
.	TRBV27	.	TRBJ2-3	TGTGCCAGCAGTTCCCATTTAGGCCCGGATACGCAGTATTTT	CASSSHLGPDTQYF
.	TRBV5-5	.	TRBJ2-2	TGTGCCAGCAGCCCCGCCTTCTCAGACCCGAAGAACACCGGGGAGCTGTTTTTT	CASSPAFSDPKNTGELFF
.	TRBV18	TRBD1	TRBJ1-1	TGTGCCAGCTCAAGGGACAGGGGGAACACTGAAGCTTTCTTT	CASSRDRGNTEAFF
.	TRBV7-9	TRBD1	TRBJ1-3	TGTGCCAGCAGCTCCCGACAGGGACAGGGAAATTCTGGAAACACCATATATTTT	CASSSRQGQGNSGNTIYF
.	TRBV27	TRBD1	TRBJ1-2	TGTGCCAGCAGTCCAAAGGACAGGTTCGGCTACACCTTC	CASSPKDRFGYTF
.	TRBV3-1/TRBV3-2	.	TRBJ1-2	TGTGCCAGCAGCCAATGGGACCCTGGTAACTATGGCTACACCTTC	CASSQWDPGNYGYTF
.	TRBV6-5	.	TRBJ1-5	TGTGCCAGCGCTTCCGGGGGGGCGGGACAGCCCCAGCATTTT	CASASGGAGQPQHF
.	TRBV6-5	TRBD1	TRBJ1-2	TGTGCCAGCAGTTACGACGAGGCAGGGGGCTATGGCTACACCTTC	CASSYDEAGGYGYTF
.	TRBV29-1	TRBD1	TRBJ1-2	TGCAGCGTTGAAATCCCCGCGGGACAGCACTATGGCTACACCTTC	CSVEIPAGQHYGYTF
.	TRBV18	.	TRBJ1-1	TGTGCCAGCTCAATCAGCGCAGGTTTGAACACTGAAGCTTTCTTT	CASSISAGLNTEAFF
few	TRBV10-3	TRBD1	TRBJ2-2	TGTGCCATCAAAGGACAGGGGAACACCGGGGAGCTGTTTTTT	CAIKGQGNTGELFF
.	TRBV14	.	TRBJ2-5	TGTGCCAGCAGCCTCACCGGTCGAGAGACCCAGTACTTC	CASSLTGRETQYF
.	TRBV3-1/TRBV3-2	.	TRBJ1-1	TGTGCCAGCAGCCAAGAAGGTCTGGGGGGCACTGAAGCTTTCTTT	CASSQEGLGGTEAFF
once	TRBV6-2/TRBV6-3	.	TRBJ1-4	TGTGCCAGCAGTTACTTTTGGGGTGATACGGGTGAAAAACTGTTTTTT	CASSYFWGDTGEKLFF
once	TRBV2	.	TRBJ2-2	TGTGCCAGTTTGGGACGGACGAACACCGGGGAGCTGTTTTTT	CASLGRTNTGELFF
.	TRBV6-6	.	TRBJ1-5	TGTGCCAGCAGTTACGGGGGCTTCAGCAATCAGCCCCAGCATTTT	CASSYGGFSNQPQHF
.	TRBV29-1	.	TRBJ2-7	TGCAGCGTCAACGGGGACAAGAGCTCCTACGAGCAGTACTTC	CSVNGDKSSYEQYF
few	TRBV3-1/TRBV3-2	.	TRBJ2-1	TGTGCCAGCAGCCAAGGTGGTTTAGCCAGGGGAAATGAGCAGTTCTTC	CASSQGGLARGNEQFF
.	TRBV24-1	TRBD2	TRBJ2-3	TGTGCCACCAGTGACTCGACTAGCCCTAGCACAGATACGCAGTATTTT	CATSDSTSPSTDTQYF
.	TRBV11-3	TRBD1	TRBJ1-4	TGTGCCAACGGGAGGGGGCGAGGAATTGAAAAACTGTTTTTT	CANGRGRGIEKLFF
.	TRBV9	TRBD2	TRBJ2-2	TGTGCCAGCAGCTCCGAAGGACCGGGGGGCACCGGGGAGCTGTTTTTT	CASSSEGPGGTGELFF
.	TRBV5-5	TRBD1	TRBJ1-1	TGTGCCAGCAGCTTGTCGACAGGGGATTACCAGAGCACTGAAGCTTTCTTT	CASSLSTGDYQSTEAFF
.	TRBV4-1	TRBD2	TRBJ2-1	TGCGCCAGCAGCCAAGTAGGGCTAGTGGGGGGGGAGAATGAGCAGTTCTTC	CASSQVGLVGGENEQFF
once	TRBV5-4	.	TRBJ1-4	TGTGCCAGCAGCTTGGAGGGAACTAATGAAAAACTGTTTTTT	CASSLEGTNEKLFF
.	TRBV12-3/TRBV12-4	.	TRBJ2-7	TGTGCCAGCAGCCTAGGGGTCGAGCAGTACTTC	CASSLGVEQYF
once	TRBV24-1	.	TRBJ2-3	TGTGCCACCAGCCCGGGGGGACACCTCTCAGATACGCAGTATTTT	CATSPGGHLSDTQYF
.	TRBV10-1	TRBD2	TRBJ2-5	TGCGCCAGCAGTGCGGGGGGGCCTCCGGAGACCCAGTACTTC	CASSAGGPPETQYF
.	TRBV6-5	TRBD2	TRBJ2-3	TGTGCCAGCAGTTACCGTTCGGGGGGGCCCGCAGATACGCAGTATTTT	CASSYRSGGPADTQYF
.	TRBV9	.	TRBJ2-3	TGTGCCAGCAGCGTAGACTACCCTAGCACAGATACGCAGTATTTT	CASSVDYPSTDTQYF
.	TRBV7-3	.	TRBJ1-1	TGTGCCAGCAAGGGCCCGAACACTGAAGCTTTCTTT	CASKGPNTEAFF
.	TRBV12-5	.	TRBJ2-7	TGTGCTAGTGGTTTACCTTTCCCGTACTTC	CASGLPFPYF
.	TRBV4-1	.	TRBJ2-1	TGCGCCAGCAGCCAAGATTGGGCTAGTCTATACAATGAGCAGTTCTTC	CASSQDWASLYNEQFF
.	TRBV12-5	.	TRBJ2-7	TGTGCTAGTGGTTTGGACGGGGTGAGGGAGCAGTACTTC	CASGLDGVREQYF
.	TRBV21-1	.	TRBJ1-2	TGTGCCAGCACTAAGACAGGAGATGGCTACACCTTC	CASTKTGDGYTF
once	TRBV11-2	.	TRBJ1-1	TGTGCCAGCAGCTTAGGTGAGGGTGCTCCTCCTGGAGCTTTCTTT	CASSLGEGAPPGAFF
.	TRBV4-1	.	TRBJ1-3	TGCGCCAGCAGCAACAGGCTGAGTGGAAACACCATATATTTT	CASSNRLSGNTIYF
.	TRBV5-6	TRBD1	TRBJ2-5	TGTGCCAGCAGCTTAGGGGGCAGCCAAGAGACCCAGTACTTC	CASSLGGSQETQYF
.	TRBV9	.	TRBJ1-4	TGTGCCAGCAGAACAGGGTCGGGAAAACTGTTTTTT	CASRTGSGKLFF
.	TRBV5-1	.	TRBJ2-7	TGCGCCAGCAGCCGGAATACTCCAGGGGAGGGGTACGAGCAGTACTTC	CASSRNTPGEGYEQYF
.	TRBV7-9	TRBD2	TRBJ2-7	TGTGCCAGCAGCTTAGGCGGACTAGCGATTGAGCAGTACTTC	CASSLGGLAIEQYF
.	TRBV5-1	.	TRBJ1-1	TGCGCCAGCAGCTTGGATTGGGGGCGAGGGACTGAAGCTTTCTTT	CASSLDWGRGTEAFF
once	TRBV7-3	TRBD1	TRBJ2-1	TGTGCCAGCAGCTTAATGACAGGGCGGAATGAGCAGTTCTTC	CASSLMTGRNEQFF
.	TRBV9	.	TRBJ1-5	TGTGCCAGCAGCGCAGGCAGCAATCAGCCCCAGCATTTT	CASSAGSNQPQHF
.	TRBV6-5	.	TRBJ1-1	TGTGCCAGCAGTTTACAGGGACTAAACACTGAAGCTTTCTTT	CASSLQGLNTEAFF
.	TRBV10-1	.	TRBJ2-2	TGCGCCAGCAGTGACAGCCGGAACCCGGTCGAGCTGTTTTTT	CASSDSRNPVELFF
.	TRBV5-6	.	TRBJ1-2	TGTGCCAGCAGCCCCGTGATGGGGGCGACCCAAGGCTACACCTTC	CASSPVMGATQGYTF